The next 10 T cell receptor beta chains were all read from a single sample in a study of blood T cell repertoires in COVID-19. Clones were sequenced by immunoSEQ multiplex PCR, and TCRdb holds only the in-frame ones, with some missing. The table has around 270,000 clones, around nine tenths seen once. The sample consisted of peripheral blood. These receptors originate from a man aged 30 to 39 with acute or convalescent COVID-19.

V and J are TRBV28 and TRBJ1-5; TRBD1 matches at 7 bases. The V gene end was trimmed by 4 bases and the J gene end by 6 bases; junction bases not matched to a gene: 6. This CDR3 comprises 14 residues. Germline CDR1 reads MDHEN; CDR2 reads SYDVKM. The CDR3 spells CASSSSGGPQPQHF. The CDR3 nucleotides read TGTGCCAGCAGTTCATCAGGGGGGCCTCAGCCCCAGCATTTT.

The chain is built from TRBV2 and TRBJ1-6; 12 bases are a match to TRBD1. Trimming at V came to 7 bases and at J to 9 bases, leaving 4 bases not matched to a gene. This CDR3 comprises 14 residues. Germline CDR1 is SNHLY and CDR2 is FYNNEI. The CDR3 nucleotides are TGTGCCAGCAAGGGACAGGGGGCAGGTTCACCCCTCCACTTT. It specifies CASKGQGAGSPLHF.

The genes are TRBV28 and TRBJ1-5; the D gene is possibly TRBD1 (5 bases). V gave up 6 bases and J gave up 3 bases, with 12 bases separating them. The CDR3 contains 14 residues. The germline CDR1 and CDR2 sequences are MDHEN and SYDVKM. Written as DNA, the CDR3 is TGTGCCAGCAGCTATGACAGATACAATCAGCCCCAGCATTTT. The encoded protein is CASSYDRYNQPQHF.

The chain uses TRBV3-1 (or the pseudogene TRBV3-2) and TRBJ1-6, with a tentative D call TRBD1 (5 bases). The V gene lost 0 bases and the J gene lost 7 bases, with 13 bases spanning the gap. CDR1 LGHDT and CDR2 YNNKEL come from the germline V gene (reference sequence). There are 16 residues in the CDR3. The CDR3 reads CASSQDPGPLNSPLHF. The CDR3 nucleotides read TGTGCCAGCAGCCAAGATCCAGGGCCCTTGAATTCACCCCTCCACTTT.

The chain joins TRBV7-8 to TRBJ1-2, with a possible D match to TRBD1 (5 bases). CDR3 size: 14 residues. Germline V gives CDR1 SGHVS, CDR2 FQNEAQ. Between the trimmed V and J ends, which lost 5 bases and 4 bases, there was a span of 14 bases. The DNA for the CDR3 is TGTGCCAGCAGCCCAACGGGAGGGGTCTATGGCTACACCTTC. Its protein is CASSPTGGVYGYTF.

The chain has TRBV4-1 and TRBJ2-7; 7 nucleotides align to TRBD1. The V segment lost 4 bases and the J segment 1 base; nucleotides outside the gene matches: 10. CDR1 is MGHRA, CDR2 YSYEKL, per germline. The CDR3 runs 16 residues. The CDR3, as DNA: TGCGCCAGCAGCCGCCTCGGGACAGCCGATTCCTACGAGCAGTACTTC. Encoded protein: CASSRLGTADSYEQYF.

The gene calls are TRBV14 and TRBJ1-2; D gene ambiguous. This CDR3 has 13 amino acids. Germline loops: CDR1 SGHDN, CDR2 FVKESK. V dropped 0 bases and J dropped 4 bases, with 6 bases sitting between them. CDR3 nucleotide sequence: TGTGCCAGCAGCCAAGAGGCAAGCTATGGCTACACCTTC. Encoded protein: CASSQEASYGYTF.

The rearrangement joins TRBV15 to TRBJ1-5; D is uncertain. The CDR3 runs 12 residues. The germline V and J ends were trimmed by 3 bases and 4 bases, with 4 bases remaining between them. Per the germline V gene, CDR1 is LNHNV and CDR2 is YYDKDF (reference sequence). CDR3 sequence (DNA): TGTGCCACCAGCAGTTATAATCAGCCCCAGCATTTT. This sequence encodes CATSSYNQPQHF.

The gene calls are TRBV3-1 (or the pseudogene TRBV3-2) and TRBJ1-4; D not certain. CDR3 length: 15 amino acids. Between the trimmed V and J ends, which lost 0 bases and 0 bases, there was a span of 5 bases. Germline lookup yields CDR1 LGHDT and CDR2 YNNKEL (reference sequence). The CDR3 sequence is CASSQDQSTNEKLFF. The CDR3 nucleotides read TGTGCCAGCAGCCAAGATCAGTCAACTAATGAAAAACTGTTTTTT.

This chain links TRBV7-8 with TRBJ1-4; a weak D match, TRBD1 (5 bases). The V gene's germline CDR1 is SGHVS and CDR2 FQNEAQ. V gave up 5 bases and J gave up 4 bases, with 11 bases separating them. CDR3 length equals 14 residues. The CDR3 DNA reads TGTGCCAGCAGCCGGGGGGGGAGTAATGAAAAACTGTTTTTT. It yields the protein CASSRGGSNEKLFF.